This passage covers 27 T cell receptor beta chains from one sample sequenced in a study of CD8+CD57+ T cells in acquired aplastic anemia. Genomic DNA templated the TCR beta VDJ and CDR3 profiling. TCRdb re-analysed the reads in MiXCR, keeping a single row per CDR3 protein. The repertoire has some 150,000 distinct CDR3 sequences, about 54% of them found once; the top ten carry 12%. Selection for sequencing was limited to patients who had shown CD8+CD57+ cell expansion by flow cytometry. The sample was sorted CD4+, CD8+, or CD8+CD57+ T cells (not recorded which) from PBMCs. The receptors derive from a human donor with aplastic anemia.

The chain employs TRBV20-1 and TRBJ1-6, with D possibly matching TRBD1 (5 bases). V gave up 6 bases and J gave up 8 bases, with 17 bases separating them. The CDR3 totals 14 residues. CDR1 is DFQATT, CDR2 SNEGSKA, per germline (reference sequence). The CDR3 DNA reads as TGCAGTGCAAGAAGCCGGGACGGATATTCACCCCTCCACTTT. This gives the protein CSARSRDGYSPLHF.

The rearrangement links TRBV20-1 to TRBJ2-3; TRBD2 aligns across 9 bases. Germline trimming cut 6 bases from V and 0 bases from J; bases unmatched to any gene: 10. CDR3 length equals 16 residues. From germline, CDR1 is DFQATT and CDR2 SNEGSKA (reference sequence). CDR3 nucleotide sequence: TGCAGTGCGGAACTAGCGGGCTGGCCTAGCACAGATACGCAGTATTTT. Its protein is CSAELAGWPSTDTQYF.

The chain carries TRBV29-1 and TRBJ2-1; D is undetermined. Germline assignment: CDR1 SQVTM and CDR2 ANQGSEA. The CDR3 covers 12 residues. V was trimmed by 0 bases and J by 7 bases, leaving 7 bases between them. The CDR3 protein is CSVEDTGNEQFF. CDR3 sequence (DNA): TGCAGCGTTGAAGATACGGGTAATGAGCAGTTCTTC.

The V call is TRBV14, the J call TRBJ2-5; the D is unclear. Germline-derived CDR1 and CDR2 are SGHDN and FVKESK. With 3 bases removed from V and 4 bases from J, the gap between germline ends came to 6 bases. This CDR3 region has 12 residues. The chain's CDR3 is CASSQLRETQYF. The CDR3 DNA is TGTGCCAGCAGCCAGCTGAGAGAGACCCAGTACTTC.

The chain joins TRBV20-1 to TRBJ2-1; TRBD2 aligns across 10 bases. Per germline, CDR1 DFQATT and CDR2 SNEGSKA (reference sequence). The CDR3 is 16 residues long. Trimming cost V 0 bases and J 7 bases; bases outside gene matches: 9. The CDR3 loop is CSARDPSGRLWNEQFF. CDR3 nucleotide sequence: TGCAGTGCTAGAGATCCTAGCGGGAGATTATGGAATGAGCAGTTCTTC.

This clonotype was counted once. V is TRBV2 and J is TRBJ2-3, with 8 nucleotides matching TRBD2. V shed 7 bases and J 0 bases; nucleotides not matched to a gene: 6. This CDR3 is 15 amino acids long. The V gene's germline CDR1 is SNHLY and CDR2 FYNNEI. The CDR3 region has the DNA TGTGCCAGCATAGGAGCGGGGGCTAGCACAGATACGCAGTATTTT. Its translation is CASIGAGASTDTQYF.

A word on this clonotype: Since a much larger clone is just one base distant, this may be a read error. The chain has TRBV27 and TRBJ1-1; possibly TRBD1 for D (5 bases). Germline CDR1 reads MNHEY; CDR2 reads SMNVEV (reference sequence). V lost 6 bases, J lost 3 bases, and 14 bases lay in between. This CDR3 has 14 amino acids. This CDR3 is CASRFDGGHTEAFF. DNA of the CDR3: TGTGCCAGCAGATTCGACGGGGGACACACTGAAGCTTTCTTT.

This clonotype has at least ten counts. The chain employs TRBV25-1 and TRBJ1-1; 7 bases are a match to TRBD1. CDR3 size: 12 residues. Losses at the gene ends were 6 bases for V and 4 bases for J; bases not matched to a gene: 2. Germline CDR1 MGHDK, CDR2 SYGVNS. CDR3 in amino acids: CASSAGGTEAFF. The CDR3 DNA reads TGTGCCAGCAGCGCAGGGGGCACTGAAGCTTTCTTT.

With regard to this clonotype: A much more abundant neighbour one base away suggests this may be a read error. The V and J genes are TRBV10-3 and TRBJ1-1; no definite D call. Looked up from germline, CDR1 is ENHRY and CDR2 is SYGVKD. The V and J ends lost 5 bases and 4 bases respectively, with 14 bases between them. This CDR3 is built from 14 residues. This CDR3 is CAISYSGESTEAFF. The CDR3 nucleotides read TGTGCCATCAGTTACTCCGGGGAATCCACTGAAGCTTTCTTT.

The chain couples TRBV9 to TRBJ1-6; no clear D gene. Germline lookup yields CDR1 SGDLS and CDR2 YYNGEE. The CDR3 totals 14 residues. The germline V and J ends were trimmed by 0 bases and 7 bases, with 8 bases remaining between them. CDR3 loop: CASSVGSENSPLHF. CDR3 coding DNA: TGTGCCAGCAGCGTAGGATCGGAAAATTCACCCCTCCACTTT. Full variable domain (remainder filled in from reference TRBV9 and TRBJ1-6): DSGVTQTPKHLITATGQRVTLRCSPRSGDLSVYWYQQSLDQGLQFLIQYYNGEERAKGNILERFSAQQFPDLHSELNLSSLELGDSALYFCASSVGSENSPLHFGNGTRLTVT.

The J gene is TRBJ2-3, the V gene TRBV7-6, with D hard to call. Trimming stripped 6 bases from V and 2 bases from J, with 9 bases between. Germline V CDR1 and CDR2: SGHVS, FNYEAQ. CDR3 length: 13 residues. CDR3 in amino acids: CASRGSNTDTQYF. DNA for the CDR3: TGTGCCAGCAGAGGGTCGAACACAGATACGCAGTATTTT.

The V call is TRBV5-1, the J call TRBJ1-2, with D perhaps matching TRBD1 (5 bases). V lost 0 bases, J lost 5 bases, and 11 bases lay in between. This CDR3 spans 14 amino acids. In germline, CDR1 is SGHRS, CDR2 YFSETQ. The CDR3 nucleotides read TGCGCCAGCAGCTTGGAACGGGGGGAATATGGCTACACCTTC. Its translation: CASSLERGEYGYTF.

This clonotype was seen a single time. The rearrangement uses TRBV11-1 and TRBJ2-1; TRBD2 matches at 7 bases. J was trimmed by 0 bases and V by 6 bases; bases with no gene match: 5. This CDR3 region has 15 residues. Germline-derived CDR1 and CDR2 are SGHAT and FQDESV (reference sequence). As DNA, the CDR3 is TGTGCCAGCAGTTCTAGCGGCAGCTCCTACAATGAGCAGTTCTTC. Its translation is CASSSSGSSYNEQFF.

The genes are TRBV2 and TRBJ1-2, with D unclear. Looked up from germline, CDR1 is SNHLY and CDR2 is FYNNEI. Trimming shortened V by 1 base and J by 4 bases, and 13 bases separated the two germline ends. The CDR3 extends over 15 amino acids. CDR3 DNA sequence: TGTGCCAGCAGTGAAGTAGGAGGGCCCAGCTATGGCTACACCTTC. Translated, it gives CASSEVGGPSYGYTF.

This clonotype was counted at least ten times. The chain recombines TRBV20-1 with TRBJ1-6, with TRBD1 identical over 7 bases. V shed 5 bases, J shed 7 bases, and the junction held 2 bases outside the gene matches. Germline V gene sequence: CDR1 DFQATT, CDR2 SNEGSKA (reference sequence). This CDR3 comprises 12 residues. The CDR3 DNA reads as TGCAGTGCTCGGGACAGAAATTCACCCCTCCACTTT. Its protein is CSARDRNSPLHF.

This chain links TRBV19 with TRBJ2-7; tentatively, D is TRBD1 (5 bases). This CDR3 region has 13 residues. The V end was cut by 3 bases, the J end by 3 bases, with 9 bases between. The germline gives CDR1 LNHDA, CDR2 SQIVND (reference sequence). The CDR3 nucleotides read TGTGCCAGTAGTATTCTAAGGGGCTACGAGCAGTACTTC. This encodes CASSILRGYEQYF.

This clonotype was counted many times. The V and J genes are TRBV10-3 and TRBJ1-1; D remains ambiguous. V gave up 2 bases and J gave up 2 bases, with 0 bases separating them. The CDR3 has 11 amino acids. Germline V gene lookup returns CDR1 ENHRY and CDR2 SYGVKD. The CDR3 sequence is CAISENTEAFF. In DNA form, the CDR3 reads TGTGCCATCAGTGAGAACACTGAAGCTTTCTTT.

The J gene is TRBJ2-1, the V gene TRBV19; TRBD2 agrees at 10 bases. CDR3 length: 17 residues. Germline-derived CDR1 and CDR2 are LNHDA and SQIVND (reference sequence). Trimming removed 3 bases from V and 8 bases from J; junction bases left unmatched: 13. The DNA of the CDR3 is TGTGCCAGTAGTATCGGAATAGCGGGGGGCCCCATCGATGAGCAGTTCTTC. This sequence encodes CASSIGIAGGPIDEQFF.

The rearrangement links TRBV7-9 to TRBJ1-1; D call uncertain. Germline assignment: CDR1 SEHNR and CDR2 FQNEAQ (reference sequence). V lost 4 bases and J 5 bases, leaving 11 bases between the germline ends. CDR3 length: 13 amino acids. The CDR3 nucleotides are TGTGCCAGCAGCTCGCAGGTGGATACTGAAGCTTTCTTT. It yields the protein CASSSQVDTEAFF. The full variable domain, in which reference TRBV7-9 and TRBJ1-1 provide the parts outside the CDR3, is DTGVSQNPRHKITKRGQNVTFRCDPISEHNRLYWYRQTLGQGPEFLTYFQNEAQLEKSRLLSDRFSAERPKGSFSTLEIQRTEQGDSAMYLCASSSQVDTEAFFGQGTRLTVV.

This clonotype was picked up many times. The chain employs TRBV7-6 and TRBJ1-4, with D possibly TRBD1 on 5 matching bases. Germline V gene sequence: CDR1 SGHVS, CDR2 FNYEAQ. Trimming removed 5 bases at V and 2 bases at J, with 9 bases between. CDR3 size: 14 residues. The CDR3 coding sequence is TGTGCCAGCAGCCCCGACAGCACTAATGAAAAACTGTTTTTT. Translated, it gives CASSPDSTNEKLFF. The whole variable domain, filled in from reference TRBV7-6 and TRBJ1-4, reads GAGVSQSPRYKVTKRGQDVALRCDPISGHVSLYWYRQALGQGPEFLTYFNYEAQQDKSGLPNDRFSAERPEGSISTLTIQRTEQRDSAMYRCASSPDSTNEKLFFGSGTQLSVL.

Only one count was recorded for this clonotype. The chain recombines TRBV25-1 with TRBJ2-5, with D unresolved. CDR3 length equals 13 residues. Trimming pared 7 bases from V and 1 base from J, leaving 10 bases between. CDR1 and CDR2 from the germline V gene are MGHDK and SYGVNS. The CDR3 coding sequence is TGTGCCAGCATTGGACGGGCCCAAGAGACCCAGTACTTC. Residues: CASIGRAQETQYF.

V and J are TRBV10-3 and TRBJ2-7; 10 positions agree with TRBD1. This CDR3 contains 15 residues. CDR1 is ENHRY and CDR2 is SYGVKD in the germline V gene. The trim removed 1 base at V and 6 bases at J, leaving 6 bases unmatched. In nucleotides, the CDR3 is TGTGCCATCAGTGAGTTACAGGACAGGGGGGGCGAGCAGTACTTC. This sequence encodes CAISELQDRGGEQYF.

This clonotype was recorded once. In DNA, the CDR3 is TGCAGTGCTAGAGATCTAGGGCGGGGGGGCCGGTACAATGAGCAGTTCTTC. It specifies CSARDLGRGGRYNEQFF. The chain combines TRBV20-1 with TRBJ2-1, with TRBD2 identical over 9 bases. V lost 0 bases, J lost 4 bases, and 10 bases stayed unmatched. This CDR3 contains 17 residues. The germline CDR1 and CDR2 sequences are DFQATT and SNEGSKA (reference sequence).

This clonotype has just a few counts. This chain joins TRBV6-4 and TRBJ2-3, with TRBD2 matching over 9 bases. J was trimmed by 0 bases and V by 2 bases; bases with no gene match: 3. The CDR3 covers 16 residues. Germline-derived CDR1 and CDR2 are MRHNA and SNTAGT. CDR3 residues: CASSDEAGGSTDTQYF. In DNA, the CDR3 is TGTGCCAGCAGTGACGAAGCGGGGGGAAGCACAGATACGCAGTATTTT.

This clonotype was seen repeatedly, ten times or more. V gene TRBV3-1 combines with J gene TRBJ2-7; D ambiguous. This CDR3 comprises 13 residues. Germline lookup yields CDR1 LGHDT and CDR2 YNNKEL (reference sequence). The V end was cut by 1 base, the J end by 2 bases, with 6 bases between. CDR3 in amino acids: CASSQVQTYEQYF. As DNA, the CDR3 is TGTGCCAGCAGCCAAGTTCAGACCTACGAGCAGTACTTC.

The chain uses TRBV29-1 and TRBJ2-7; D unresolved. The CDR3 length is 9 residues. From germline, CDR1 is SQVTM and CDR2 ANQGSEA. Trimming removed 7 bases from V and 4 bases from J, with 5 bases in between. CDR3 sequence (DNA): TGCAGCGGTGGATACGAGCAGTACTTC. Translation: CSGGYEQYF.

This clonotype was observed many times. The CDR3 protein is CASSEMVAASYEQYF. As DNA, the CDR3 is TGTGCCAGCAGTGAAATGGTAGCGGCGTCCTACGAGCAGTACTTC. V usage is TRBV2 and J usage is TRBJ2-7; a possible D gene is TRBD2 (6 bases). The V gene lost 2 bases and the J gene lost 1 base, with 12 bases spanning the gap. The CDR3 is 15 amino acids. Germline CDR1 reads SNHLY; CDR2 reads FYNNEI. Based on the CDR3 plus reference TRBV2 and TRBJ2-7, the full variable domain is EPEVTQTPSHQVTQMGQEVILRCVPISNHLYFYWYRQILGQKVEFLVSFYNNEISEKSEIFDDQFSVERPDGSNFTLKIRSTKLEDSAMYFCASSEMVAASYEQYFGPGTRLTVT.